The subject of this entry is one T cell receptor beta chain. As yet, its antigen is unknown. This entry belongs to a study of blood T cells in healthy people across ages. On the study more broadly: Roughly one uniquely barcoded beta molecule per two T cells was captured. Points from the study as a whole: Age showed a roughly linear inverse relationship with TCR beta diversity per million T cells.

V was trimmed by 5 bases and J by 6 bases, leaving 8 bases between them. Germline V gives CDR1 DFQATT, CDR2 SNEGSKA (reference sequence). The CDR3 runs 11 residues. Alongside a J-beta primer mix, a sample-barcoded 5' primer served in a second PCR lasting about 7 to 12 cycles. Every cDNA was tagged by a template-switch adaptor with 12 random nucleotides. TCRdb processed the 5' RACE reads anew with MiXCR; each CDR3 protein has one entry. The repertoire holds 1.2 million to 1.5 million distinct CDR3 sequences, roughly 40% seen once, with 7% to 9.5% in the top ten. This TCR came from a woman between 18 and 30 years old in good health. The specimen sequenced was blood. This chain joins TRBV20-1 and TRBJ2-1; the D is unclear. In nucleotides, the CDR3 is TGCAGTGCTTCGAGCAGCAATGAGCAGTTCTTC. This codes for CSASSSNEQFF.